This entry describes one T cell receptor beta chain. This record comes from a study of T cell changes during pregnancy in multiple sclerosis. Germline CDR1 reads SEHNR; CDR2 reads FQNEAQ (reference sequence). The CDR3 consists of 12 residues. V lost 1 base to trimming and J lost 7 bases, with 5 bases between them. Only in-frame clones appear in the TCRdb table, and some are missing; sequencing was by immunoSEQ multiplex PCR. In the table there are approximately 74,000 clones, roughly 92% of which are singletons. V is TRBV7-9 and J is TRBJ2-1; D gene ambiguous. This sample comprised peripheral blood, obtained before pregnancy. The clonotype comes from a female donor with multiple sclerosis, enrolled in a pregnancy study. As DNA, the CDR3 is TGTGCCAGCAGCTTAGTTAATAATGAGCAGTTCTTC. This codes for CASSLVNNEQFF.